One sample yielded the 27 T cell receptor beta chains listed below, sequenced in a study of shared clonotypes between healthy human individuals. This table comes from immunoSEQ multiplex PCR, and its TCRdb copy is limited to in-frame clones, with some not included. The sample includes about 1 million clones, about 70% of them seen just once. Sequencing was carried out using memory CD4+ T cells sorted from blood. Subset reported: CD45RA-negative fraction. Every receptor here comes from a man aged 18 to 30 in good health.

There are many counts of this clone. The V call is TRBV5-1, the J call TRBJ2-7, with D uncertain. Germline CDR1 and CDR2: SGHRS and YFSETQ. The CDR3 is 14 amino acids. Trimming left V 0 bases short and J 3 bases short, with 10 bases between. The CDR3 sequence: CASSLAPGNYEQYF. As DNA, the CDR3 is TGCGCCAGCAGCTTGGCGCCTGGGAACTACGAGCAGTACTTC.

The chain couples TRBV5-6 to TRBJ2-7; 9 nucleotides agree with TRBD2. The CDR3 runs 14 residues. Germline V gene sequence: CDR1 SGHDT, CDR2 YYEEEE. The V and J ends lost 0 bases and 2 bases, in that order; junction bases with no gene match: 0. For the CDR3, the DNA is TGTGCCAGCAGCTTGGCTAGCGGGGCCTACGAGCAGTACTTC. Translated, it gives CASSLASGAYEQYF.

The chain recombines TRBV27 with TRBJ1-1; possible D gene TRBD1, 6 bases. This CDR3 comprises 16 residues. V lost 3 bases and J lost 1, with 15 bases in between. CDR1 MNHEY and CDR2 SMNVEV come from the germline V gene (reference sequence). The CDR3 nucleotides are TGTGCCAGCAGTTTGGGATTTCAGGGGAGGAACACTGAAGCTTTCTTT. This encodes CASSLGFQGRNTEAFF.

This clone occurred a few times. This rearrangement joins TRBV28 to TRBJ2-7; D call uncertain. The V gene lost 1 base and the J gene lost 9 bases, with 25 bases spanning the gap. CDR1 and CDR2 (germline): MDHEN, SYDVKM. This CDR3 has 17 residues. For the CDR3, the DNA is TGTGCCAGCAGTTTATTGGTCCCTGAGGACGGTCCAGTTTGGCAGTACTTC. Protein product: CASSLLVPEDGPVWQYF. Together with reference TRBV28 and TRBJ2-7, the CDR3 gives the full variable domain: DVKVTQSSRYLVKRTGEKVFLECVQDMDHENMFWYRQDPGLGLRLIYFSYDVKMKEKGDIPEGYSVSREKKERFSLILESASTNQTSMYLCASSLLVPEDGPVWQYFGPGTRLTVT.

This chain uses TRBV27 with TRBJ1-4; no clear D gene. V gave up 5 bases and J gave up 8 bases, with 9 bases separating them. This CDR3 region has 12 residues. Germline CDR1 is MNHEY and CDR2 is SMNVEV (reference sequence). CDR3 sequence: CASSPVFEKLFF. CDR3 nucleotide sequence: TGTGCCAGCAGTCCCGTTTTCGAAAAACTGTTTTTT. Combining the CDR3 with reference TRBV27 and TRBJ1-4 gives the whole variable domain EAQVTQNPRYLITVTGKKLTVTCSQNMNHEYMSWYRQDPGLGLRQIYYSMNVEVTDKGDVPEGYKVSRKEKRNFPLILESPSPNQTSLYFCASSPVFEKLFFGSGTQLSVL.

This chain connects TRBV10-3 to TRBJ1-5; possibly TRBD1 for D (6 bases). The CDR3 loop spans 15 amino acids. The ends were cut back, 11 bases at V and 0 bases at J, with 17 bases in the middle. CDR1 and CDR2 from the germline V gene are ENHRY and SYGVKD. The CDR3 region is CAARTDDNSNQPQHF. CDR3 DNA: TGTGCCGCCAGGACAGACGATAATAGCAATCAGCCCCAGCATTTT.

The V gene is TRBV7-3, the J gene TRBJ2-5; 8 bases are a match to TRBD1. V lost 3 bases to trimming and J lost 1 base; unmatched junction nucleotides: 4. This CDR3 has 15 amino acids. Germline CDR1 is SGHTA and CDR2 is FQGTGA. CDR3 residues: CASSLRTGTQETQYF. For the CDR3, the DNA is TGTGCCAGCAGCTTGAGGACAGGGACCCAAGAGACCCAGTACTTC.

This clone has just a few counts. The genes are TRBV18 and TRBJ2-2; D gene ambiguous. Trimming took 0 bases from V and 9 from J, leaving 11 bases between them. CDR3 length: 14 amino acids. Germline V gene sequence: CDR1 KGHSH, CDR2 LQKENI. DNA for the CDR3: TGTGCCAGCTCACCACCGTCGGGCTTTAGGGAGCTGTTTTTT. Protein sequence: CASSPPSGFRELFF.

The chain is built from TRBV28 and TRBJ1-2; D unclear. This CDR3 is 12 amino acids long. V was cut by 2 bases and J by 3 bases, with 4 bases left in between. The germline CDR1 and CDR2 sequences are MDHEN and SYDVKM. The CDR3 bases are TGTGCCAGCAGTTTAGTCTACTATGGCTACACCTTC. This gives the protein CASSLVYYGYTF.

CDR3 bases: TGTGCCAGCAGTTTGGGCGGGGTGGGCATTCAGTACTTC. Protein sequence: CASSLGGVGIQYF. The chain is built from TRBV27 and TRBJ2-4; possibly TRBD2 for D (6 bases). Germline values: CDR1 MNHEY, CDR2 SMNVEV (reference sequence). The CDR3 loop spans 13 amino acids. V lost 3 bases to trimming and J lost 9 bases, with 12 bases between them.

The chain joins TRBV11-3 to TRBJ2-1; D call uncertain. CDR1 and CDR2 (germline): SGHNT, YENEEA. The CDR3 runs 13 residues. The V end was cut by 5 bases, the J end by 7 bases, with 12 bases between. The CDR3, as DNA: TGTGCCAGCAGCCTCAACCAAGGAAATGAGCAGTTCTTC. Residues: CASSLNQGNEQFF.

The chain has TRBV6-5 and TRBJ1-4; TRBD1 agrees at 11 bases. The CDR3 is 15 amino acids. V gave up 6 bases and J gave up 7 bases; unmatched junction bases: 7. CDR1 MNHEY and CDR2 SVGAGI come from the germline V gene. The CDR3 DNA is TGTGCCAGCAGCTCCGGACAGGGGGCGGGTGAAAAACTGTTTTTT. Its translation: CASSSGQGAGEKLFF.

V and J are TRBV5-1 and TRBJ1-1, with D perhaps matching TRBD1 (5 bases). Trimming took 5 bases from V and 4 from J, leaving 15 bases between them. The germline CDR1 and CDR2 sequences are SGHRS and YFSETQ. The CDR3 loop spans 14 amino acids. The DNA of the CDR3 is TGCGCCAGCAGTAGGAATGGTAGGGGCACTGAAGCTTTCTTT. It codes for CASSRNGRGTEAFF.

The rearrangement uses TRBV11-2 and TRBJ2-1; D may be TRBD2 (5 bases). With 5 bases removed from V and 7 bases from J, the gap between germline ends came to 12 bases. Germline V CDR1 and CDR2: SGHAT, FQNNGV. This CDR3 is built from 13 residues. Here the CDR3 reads CASSPSPGNEQFF. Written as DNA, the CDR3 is TGTGCCAGCAGCCCTTCTCCGGGGAATGAGCAGTTCTTC.

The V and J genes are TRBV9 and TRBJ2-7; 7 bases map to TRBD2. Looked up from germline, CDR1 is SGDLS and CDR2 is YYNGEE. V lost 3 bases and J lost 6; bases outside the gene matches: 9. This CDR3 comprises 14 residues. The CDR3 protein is CASSGGGPFLEQYF. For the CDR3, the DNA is TGTGCCAGCAGCGGCGGGGGTCCTTTTCTCGAGCAGTACTTC.

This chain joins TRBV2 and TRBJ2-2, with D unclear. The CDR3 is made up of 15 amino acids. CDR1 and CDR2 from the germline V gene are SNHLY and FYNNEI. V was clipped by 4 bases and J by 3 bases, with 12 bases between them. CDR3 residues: CASSGFRGDTGELFF. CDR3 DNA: TGTGCCAGCAGTGGGTTTCGAGGCGACACCGGGGAGCTGTTTTTT.

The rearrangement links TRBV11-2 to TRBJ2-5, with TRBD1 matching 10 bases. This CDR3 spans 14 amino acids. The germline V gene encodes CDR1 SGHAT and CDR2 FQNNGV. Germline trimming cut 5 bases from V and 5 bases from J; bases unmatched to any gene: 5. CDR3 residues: CASSRDRGWETQYF. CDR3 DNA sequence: TGTGCCAGCAGCCGGGACAGGGGATGGGAGACCCAGTACTTC.

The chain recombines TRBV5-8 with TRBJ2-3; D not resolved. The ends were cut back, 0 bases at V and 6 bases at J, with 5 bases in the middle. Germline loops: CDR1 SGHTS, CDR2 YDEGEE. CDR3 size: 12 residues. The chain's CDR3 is CASSLAVDTQYF. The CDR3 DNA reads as TGTGCCAGCAGCTTGGCGGTGGATACGCAGTATTTT.

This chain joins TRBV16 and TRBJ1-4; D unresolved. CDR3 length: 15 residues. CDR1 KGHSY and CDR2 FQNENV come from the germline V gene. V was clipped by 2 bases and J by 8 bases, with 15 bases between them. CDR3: CASSQMSSPGEKLFF. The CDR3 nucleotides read TGTGCCAGCAGCCAAATGAGTAGTCCGGGGGAAAAACTGTTTTTT.

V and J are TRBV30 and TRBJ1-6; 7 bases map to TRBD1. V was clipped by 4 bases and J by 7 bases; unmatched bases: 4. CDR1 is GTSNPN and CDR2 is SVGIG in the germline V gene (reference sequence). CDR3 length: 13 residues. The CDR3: CAWKGQINSPLHF. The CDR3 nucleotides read TGTGCCTGGAAGGGACAGATAAATTCACCCCTCCACTTT.

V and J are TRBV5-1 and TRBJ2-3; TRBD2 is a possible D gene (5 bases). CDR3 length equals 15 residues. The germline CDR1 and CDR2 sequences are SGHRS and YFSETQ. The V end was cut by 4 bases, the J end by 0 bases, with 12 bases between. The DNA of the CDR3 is TGCGCCAGCAGCCCCAGGACTGAGAGCACAGATACGCAGTATTTT. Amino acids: CASSPRTESTDTQYF.

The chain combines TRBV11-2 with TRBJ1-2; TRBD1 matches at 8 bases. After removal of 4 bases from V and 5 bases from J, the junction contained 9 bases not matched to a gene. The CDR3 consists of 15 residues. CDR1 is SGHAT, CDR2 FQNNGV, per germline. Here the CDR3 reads CASSSGTGGLYGYTF. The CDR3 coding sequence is TGTGCCAGCAGCTCCGGCACAGGGGGTTTATATGGCTACACCTTC. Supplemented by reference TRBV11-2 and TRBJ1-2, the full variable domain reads EAGVAQSPRYKIIEKRQSVAFWCNPISGHATLYWYQQILGQGPKLLIQFQNNGVVDDSQLPKDRFSAERLKGVDSTLKIQPAKLEDSAVYLCASSSGTGGLYGYTFGSGTRLTVV.

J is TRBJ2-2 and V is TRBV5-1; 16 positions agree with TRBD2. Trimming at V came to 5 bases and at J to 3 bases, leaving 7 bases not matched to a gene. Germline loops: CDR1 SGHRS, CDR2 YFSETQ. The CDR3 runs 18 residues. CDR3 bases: TGCGCCAGCAGACATGGGACTAGCGGGAGGGCCGACACCGGGGAGCTGTTTTTT. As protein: CASRHGTSGRADTGELFF. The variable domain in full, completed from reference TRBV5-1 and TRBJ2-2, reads KAGVTQTPRYLIKTRGQQVTLSCSPISGHRSVSWYQQTPGQGLQFLFEYFSETQRNKGNFPGRFSGRQFSNSRSEMNVSTLELGDSALYLCASRHGTSGRADTGELFFGEGSRLTVL.

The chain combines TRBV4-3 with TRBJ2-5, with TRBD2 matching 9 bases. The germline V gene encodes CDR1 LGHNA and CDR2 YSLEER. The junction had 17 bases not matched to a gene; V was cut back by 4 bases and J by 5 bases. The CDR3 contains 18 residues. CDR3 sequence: CASSLKIEGVAGVETQYF. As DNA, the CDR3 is TGCGCCAGCAGCCTAAAGATCGAGGGTGTAGCGGGAGTTGAGACCCAGTACTTC.

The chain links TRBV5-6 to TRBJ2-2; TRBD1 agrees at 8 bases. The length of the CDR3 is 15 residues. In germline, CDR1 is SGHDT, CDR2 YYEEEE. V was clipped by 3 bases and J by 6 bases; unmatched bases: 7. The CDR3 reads CASSSLDRGSGELFF. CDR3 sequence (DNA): TGTGCCAGCAGCTCTCTAGACAGGGGATCCGGGGAGCTGTTTTTT.

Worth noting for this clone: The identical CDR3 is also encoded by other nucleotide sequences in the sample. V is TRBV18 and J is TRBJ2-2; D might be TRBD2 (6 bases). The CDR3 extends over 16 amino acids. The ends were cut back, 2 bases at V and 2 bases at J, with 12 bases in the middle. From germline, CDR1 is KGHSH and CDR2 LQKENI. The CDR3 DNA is TGTGCCAGCTCACCAACTGGGGGGACTAACACCGGGGAGCTGTTTTTT. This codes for CASSPTGGTNTGELFF.

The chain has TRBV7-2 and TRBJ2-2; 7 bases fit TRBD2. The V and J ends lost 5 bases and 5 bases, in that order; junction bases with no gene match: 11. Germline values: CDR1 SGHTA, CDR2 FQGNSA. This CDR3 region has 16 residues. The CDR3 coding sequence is TGTGCCAGCAGCCACACCCGCGGGAGATGGACCGGGGAGCTGTTTTTT. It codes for CASSHTRGRWTGELFF.